Included here is one TCR beta chain sequence, with context. The data belong to a study of CXCR3-negative and CXCR3-positive naive CD8 T cells. With 300,000 cells each, the CD8+ T cell subsets were individually sorted in triplicate. The method, 5' RACE with UMI labels, was used to prepare the TRB cDNA libraries. From the 5' RACE reads, TCRdb lists one entry per CDR3 protein and no DNA. Its table lists roughly 50,000 distinct CDR3 sequences. Per the germline V gene, CDR1 is SGHRS and CDR2 is YFSETQ. The CDR3 runs 12 residues. The sample taken for sequencing was memory CD8+ T cells from blood. This TCR derives from a human donor in good health. Some clones in this sample may be carry-over from other donors' samples. The chain has TRBV5-1 and TRBJ2-1; TCRdb gives TRBD1 as the D gene, but with no DNA this cannot be confirmed. The CDR3 sequence: CASSWQGGEQFF.